Reported below is one T cell receptor beta chain. Its antigen is undetermined. Sequencing templates came from extracted RNA that was reverse transcribed into cDNA. The data were produced by immunoSEQ multiplex PCR, yet TCRdb's version contains in-frame clones alone and is incomplete. Of 200,000 or so clones detected, roughly 64% appear once; the ten largest clones hold more than 5.5%. This specimen comes from a study of CD8+ T cells in alopecia areata. Whole-study results and caveats: Only one nonresponder was present, which leaves the link between baseline CD8+ expansion and response uncertain.

Treatment noted: oral pan-JAK inhibitor, 5-10 mg twice daily. As part of sample collection, lesional scalp punch biopsies and peripheral blood were taken from alopecia areata patients. The sample was CD4+ T cells sorted from blood, taken at week 24, from a patient treated with tofacitinib. This receptor was obtained from a human donor with alopecia areata.

CDR3 bases: TGCAGCGTTCGGGCAGGGCGGGGGGGATACAATGAGCAGTTCTTC. This sequence encodes CSVRAGRGGYNEQFF. V gene TRBV29-1 combines with J gene TRBJ2-1; TRBD2 aligns across 9 bases. In germline, CDR1 is SQVTM, CDR2 ANQGSEA. This CDR3 has 15 residues. The trim removed 5 bases at V and 4 bases at J, leaving 9 bases unmatched.